This T cell receptor beta chain was sequenced during a study of blood T cell repertoires in COVID-19. Study as a whole: Samples came from the United States, Italy and Spain, spanning acute and convalescent COVID-19. T cells, B-cell-depleted T cells, or PBMCs supplied cDNA or gDNA.

The assay was immunoSEQ multiplex PCR, and TCRdb's table has in-frame clones only and misses some. This sample yields about 110,000 clones, of which 80% to 90% are seen a single time; about 1% belongs to the top ten. There are 15 residues in the CDR3. In germline, CDR1 is SEHNR, CDR2 FQNEAQ (reference sequence). V shed 3 bases and J 10 bases; nucleotides not matched to a gene: 8. The rearrangement links TRBV7-9 to TRBJ1-6; 8 bases fit TRBD1. The source material was peripheral blood. The TCR sequence derives from a human donor in a cohort sampled during active COVID-19. In DNA, the CDR3 is TGTGCCAGCAGCTTGGATACAGGGGGTCAATCACCCCTCCACTTT. It codes for CASSLDTGGQSPLHF. Full variable domain (missing parts from reference TRBV7-9 and TRBJ1-6): DTGVSQNPRHKITKRGQNVTFRCDPISEHNRLYWYRQTLGQGPEFLTYFQNEAQLEKSRLLSDRFSAERPKGSFSTLEIQRTEQGDSAMYLCASSLDTGGQSPLHFGNGTRLTVT.